This record covers a single TCR beta chain. Its antigen is undetermined. This entry belongs to a study of cytomegalovirus exposure and HLA in healthy donors. PCR employed 60 Vbeta and 13 Jbeta primers. The table came from immunoSEQ multiplex PCR; TCRdb's copy has only in-frame clones and leaves some out. The sample carries about 200,000 clones, just under 70% recorded once. Broader study findings: Later analysis found that TCR beta chains associated with HLA were more clonally expanded than other, equally common chains.

Trimming pared 3 bases from V and 5 bases from J, leaving 8 bases between. Germline V gene data show CDR1 as MNHNS and CDR2 as SASEGT. CDR3 size: 13 residues. The chain has TRBV6-1 and TRBJ2-1; D uncertain. The origin of this receptor is a man aged 35-49 years in good health and CMV-seropositive. The sequencing sample was made of PBMCs. DNA of the CDR3: TGTGCCAGCAGTGATCAGGTCCACAATGAGCAGTTCTTC. The encoded protein is CASSDQVHNEQFF.